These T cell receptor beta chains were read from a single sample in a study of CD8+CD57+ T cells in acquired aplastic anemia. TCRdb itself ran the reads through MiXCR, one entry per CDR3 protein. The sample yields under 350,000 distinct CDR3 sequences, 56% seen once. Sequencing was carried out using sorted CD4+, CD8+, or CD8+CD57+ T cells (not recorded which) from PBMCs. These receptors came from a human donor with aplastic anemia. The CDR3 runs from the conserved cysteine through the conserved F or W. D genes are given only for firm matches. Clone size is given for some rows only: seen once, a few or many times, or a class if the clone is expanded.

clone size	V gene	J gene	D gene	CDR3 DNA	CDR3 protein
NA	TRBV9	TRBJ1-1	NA	TGTGCCAGCAGCGTTTTCCAGAAAAACACTGAAGCTTTCTTT	CASSVFQKNTEAFF
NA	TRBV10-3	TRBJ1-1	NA	TGTGCCATCAGTGAGCGGACGGTCGGGGAAGCTTTCTTT	CAISERTVGEAFF
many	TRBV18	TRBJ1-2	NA	TGTGCCAGCTCACCAATACAGGGAAGAGATGGCTACACCTTC	CASSPIQGRDGYTF
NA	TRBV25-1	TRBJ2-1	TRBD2	TGTGCCAGCAGTGAAACCGGGGGGGGAGTCGATGAGCAGTTCTTC	CASSETGGGVDEQFF
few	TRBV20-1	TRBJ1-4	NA	TGCAGTGCTAGGGCTGGGGATGAAAAACTGTTTTTT	CSARAGDEKLFF
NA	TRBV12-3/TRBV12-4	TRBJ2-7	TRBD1	TGTGCCAGCAGTAGCGGGACAGGGCGTGAGCAGTACTTC	CASSSGTGREQYF
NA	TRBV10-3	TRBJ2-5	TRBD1	TGTGCCATCAGTGTTGGCGGGACAGGGGGCGTCGAGACCCAGTACTTC	CAISVGGTGGVETQYF
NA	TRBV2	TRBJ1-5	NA	TGTGCCAGCAGCGATGGAGGAGGAAGCAATCAGCCCCAGCATTTT	CASSDGGGSNQPQHF
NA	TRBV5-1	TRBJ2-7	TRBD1	TGCGCCAGCAGCTTGACCGGGACAGGGGGCGGCGAGCAGTACTTC	CASSLTGTGGGEQYF
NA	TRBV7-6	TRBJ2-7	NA	TGTGCCAGCAGCTTTGGCAGGGCCTCCTACGAGCAGTACTTC	CASSFGRASYEQYF
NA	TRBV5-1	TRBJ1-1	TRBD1	TGCGCCAGCAGCGCCCAGGGGGTGGGCACTGAAGCTTTCTTT	CASSAQGVGTEAFF
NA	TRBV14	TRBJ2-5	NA	TGTGCCAGCAGCCAAGATCGGTCGGGGGCCCGTAAAGAGACCCAGTACTTC	CASSQDRSGARKETQYF
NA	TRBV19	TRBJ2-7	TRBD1	TGTGCCAGTCAACCAGTAGCAGGGGGTCGGTACGAGCAGTACTTC	CASQPVAGGRYEQYF
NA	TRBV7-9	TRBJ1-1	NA	TGTGCCAGCAGCCGGGTATGGGCAGTGTCAGCTTTCTTT	CASSRVWAVSAFF
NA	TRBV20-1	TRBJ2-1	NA	TGCAGTGCTAGGCCCGGGACATACAATGAGCAGTTCTTC	CSARPGTYNEQFF
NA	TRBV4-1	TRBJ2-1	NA	TGCGCCAGCAGCCAAGATTGGAGCGGAGCCTACAATGAGCAGTTCTTC	CASSQDWSGAYNEQFF
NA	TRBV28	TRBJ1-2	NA	TGTGCCAGCAGTCCTGATCGGCATGACTACACCTTC	CASSPDRHDYTF
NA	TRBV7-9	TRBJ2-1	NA	TGTGCCAGCAGCCCTCCCGGGACATTGATCTACAATGAGCAGTTCTTC	CASSPPGTLIYNEQFF
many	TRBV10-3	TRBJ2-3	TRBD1	TGTGCCATCAGAACACAGGGGGATACGCAGTATTTT	CAIRTQGDTQYF
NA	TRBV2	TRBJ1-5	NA	TGTGCCACCCGGGACACAACAAATAGCAATCAGCCCCAGCATTTT	CATRDTTNSNQPQHF
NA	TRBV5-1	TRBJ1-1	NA	TGCGCCAGCAGCCTAGTGCTACAGGGAACGAACACTGAAGCTTTCTTT	CASSLVLQGTNTEAFF
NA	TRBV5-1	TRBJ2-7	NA	TGCGCCAGCAGCTTGGGTCCGGAATCCTACGAGCAGTACTTC	CASSLGPESYEQYF
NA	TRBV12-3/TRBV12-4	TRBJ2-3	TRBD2	TGTGCCAGCAGTCCCCCTGAACTATGGCTAGCGGACACAGATACGCAGTATTTT	CASSPPELWLADTDTQYF
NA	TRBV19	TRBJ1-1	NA	TGTGCCAGCAGCCCGATAGCCGGGAGCACTGAAGCTTTCTTT	CASSPIAGSTEAFF
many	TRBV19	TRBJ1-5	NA	TGTGCCAGTAGTATGGGGGGGGTTAGCAATCAGCCCCAGCATTTT	CASSMGGVSNQPQHF
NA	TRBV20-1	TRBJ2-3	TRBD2	TGCAGTGCTAGAGATCAATTGCGGGGGGGCACAGATACGCAGTATTTT	CSARDQLRGGTDTQYF
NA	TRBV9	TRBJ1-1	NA	TGTGCCAGCAGCGTAGATCCGGGCTCGAACACTGAAGCTTTCTTT	CASSVDPGSNTEAFF
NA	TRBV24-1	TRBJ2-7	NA	TGTGCCACCAGTGCCCCCGGACTCTACGAGCAGTACTTC	CATSAPGLYEQYF
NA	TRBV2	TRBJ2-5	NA	TGTGCCACCAGTGTGGTTCCAGGGTTCGAAGAGACCCAGTACTTC	CATSVVPGFEETQYF